The next 30 T cell receptor beta chains were all read from a single sample in a study of T cells in Graves' hyperthyroidism and ophthalmopathy. RNA transcripts provided the source from which TCR beta CDR3 regions were amplified. TCR CDR3 underwent first-round RT-PCR with the HTBI primer set. TCRdb re-called the multiplex PCR reads with MiXCR, one entry per CDR3 protein. The sample consists of about 400,000 distinct CDR3 sequences, about 15% of them appearing once. Sequencing used blood. Receptors originate from a woman aged 25 to 39 with Graves' hyperthyroidism.

This clonotype was seen at least ten times. The CDR3 reads CASMSMQETQYF. The CDR3 coding sequence is TGTGCCAGCATGTCCATGCAAGAGACCCAGTACTTC. This chain joins TRBV28 and TRBJ2-5, with unresolved D. The CDR3 contains 12 residues. Germline CDR1 MDHEN, CDR2 SYDVKM. V lost 7 bases and J lost 2, with 8 bases in between.

V and J are TRBV20-1 and TRBJ2-7; 7 nucleotides match TRBD2. In germline, CDR1 is DFQATT, CDR2 SNEGSKA (reference sequence). V was pared by 5 bases and J by 4 bases, with 11 bases of the junction left unmatched. The CDR3 is 14 residues long. CDR3 loop: CSARSSGLLYEQYF. The CDR3 DNA sequence: TGCAGTGCTCGGTCTAGCGGACTCCTTTACGAGCAGTACTTC.

The rearrangement links TRBV6-1 to TRBJ2-1; D remains ambiguous. Germline V CDR1 and CDR2: MNHNS, SASEGT. Between the trimmed V and J ends, which lost 8 bases and 1 base, there was a span of 6 bases. The CDR3 has 12 amino acids. CDR3 in DNA: TGTGCCAGCGCCGAGTCCTACAATGAGCAGTTCTTC. Protein product: CASAESYNEQFF.

This clonotype was seen ten or more times. This chain joins TRBV28 and TRBJ2-1; no clear D. The CDR3 length is 12 residues. Looked up from germline, CDR1 is MDHEN and CDR2 is SYDVKM. V lost 2 bases and J lost 3, with 2 bases in between. CDR3 nucleotides: TGTGCCAGCAGTTTAGTCTACAATGAGCAGTTCTTC. This codes for CASSLVYNEQFF.

This sequence joins TRBV28 and TRBJ2-4; 7 nucleotides match TRBD1. Germline V CDR1 and CDR2: MDHEN, SYDVKM. The CDR3 loop spans 17 amino acids. Trimming at V came to 3 bases and at J to 0 bases, leaving 8 bases not matched to a gene. The CDR3 DNA is TGTGCCAGCAGTTTGGGACAGATTATGGGAGCCAAAAACATTCAGTACTTC. It yields the protein CASSLGQIMGAKNIQYF.

This clonotype was seen only a few times. V usage is TRBV5-4 and J usage is TRBJ2-5; the match to TRBD2 covers 7 bases. Trimming cost V 4 bases and J 5 bases; bases outside gene matches: 11. The CDR3 loop spans 15 amino acids. Per the germline V gene, CDR1 is SGHNT and CDR2 is YYREEE (reference sequence). DNA of the CDR3: TGTGCCAGCAGCCGAGAAGTGCGGGAGCGGGAGACCCAGTACTTC. Its translation: CASSREVRERETQYF.

This clonotype has a count of ten or more. The CDR3 nucleotides read TGTGCCACCAGTGACCAGGGGTATCCTACAGATACGCAGTATTTT. Translating it yields CATSDQGYPTDTQYF. The rearrangement links TRBV24-1 to TRBJ2-3; tentative D call: TRBD1 (6 bases). This CDR3 contains 15 residues. The ends were cut back, 4 bases at V and 3 bases at J, with 13 bases in the middle. CDR1 is KGHDR and CDR2 is SFDVKD in the germline V gene.

The chain employs TRBV29-1 and TRBJ1-1; D uncertain. CDR3 size: 13 residues. The ends were cut back, 4 bases at V and 0 bases at J, with 9 bases in the middle. In germline, CDR1 is SQVTM, CDR2 ANQGSEA. The CDR3 DNA reads as TGCAGCGTTGTAAGGCCCATGAACACTGAAGCTTTCTTT. Its protein is CSVVRPMNTEAFF.

This clonotype was seen ten or more times. DNA for the CDR3: TGTGCCAGCAGCTTGGTAGAAGCCTACGAGCAGTACTTC. Protein sequence: CASSLVEAYEQYF. The V and J genes are TRBV11-1 and TRBJ2-7; D not resolved. CDR1 is SGHAT, CDR2 FQDESV, per germline (reference sequence). V lost 3 bases and J lost 2, with 8 bases in between. The CDR3 sequence is 13 residues long.

The sample holds many counts of this clonotype. The chain links TRBV6-1 to TRBJ1-2, with D uncertain. Trimming removed 1 base at V and 4 bases at J, with 10 bases between. Germline lookup yields CDR1 MNHNS and CDR2 SASEGT. This CDR3 is 14 amino acids long. CDR3 loop: CASSEEGTTYGYTF. In DNA form, the CDR3 reads TGTGCCAGCAGTGAAGAGGGCACTACCTATGGCTACACCTTC.

This clonotype was seen at least ten times. Here the CDR3 DNA reads TGTGCCAGCAGCCAAGTGTTACTAGCGGGAGGAAACACCGGGGAGCTGTTTTTT. Encoded protein: CASSQVLLAGGNTGELFF. The chain is built from TRBV3-1 and TRBJ2-2, with 12 positions matching TRBD2. Trimming cost V 1 base and J 2 bases; bases outside gene matches: 5. The CDR3 has 18 amino acids. Per the germline V gene, CDR1 is LGHDT and CDR2 is YNNKEL (reference sequence).

This clonotype appeared many times. The chain uses TRBV5-5 and TRBJ2-3; 7 bases match TRBD1. The germline CDR1 and CDR2 sequences are SGHKS and YYEKEE (reference sequence). V lost 0 bases and J lost 6; bases outside the gene matches: 4. The length of the CDR3 is 14 residues. In DNA form, the CDR3 reads TGTGCCAGCAGCTTGGACAGGGGCTTGGATACGCAGTATTTT. The encoded protein is CASSLDRGLDTQYF. The full variable domain, in which reference TRBV5-5 and TRBJ2-3 provide the parts outside the CDR3, is DAGVTQSPTHLIKTRGQQVTLRCSPISGHKSVSWYQQVLGQGPQFIFQYYEKEERGRGNFPDRFSARQFPNYSSELNVNALLLGDSALYLCASSLDRGLDTQYFGPGTRLTVL.

V is TRBV19 and J is TRBJ2-1; 8 positions agree with TRBD2. With 3 bases clipped from V and 4 bases from J, the junction kept 5 bases outside the gene matches. From germline, CDR1 is LNHDA and CDR2 SQIVND (reference sequence). This CDR3 comprises 15 residues. The DNA for the CDR3 is TGTGCCAGTAGTATTTTTAGCGGGAAATACAATGAGCAGTTCTTC. Its translation is CASSIFSGKYNEQFF.

The chain links TRBV6-1 to TRBJ1-5; D is ambiguous. V lost 1 base and J 3 bases, leaving 4 bases between the germline ends. CDR1 and CDR2 (germline): MNHNS, SASEGT. The CDR3 has 13 amino acids. In nucleotides, the CDR3 is TGTGCCAGCAGTGAAGGGATCAATCAGCCCCAGCATTTT. As protein: CASSEGINQPQHF.

This chain connects TRBV24-1 to TRBJ2-5; 10 bases match TRBD2. The J segment lost 4 bases and the V segment lost 6 bases, leaving 7 bases of the junction unmatched. CDR3 length equals 15 residues. The germline gives CDR1 KGHDR, CDR2 SFDVKD. The CDR3 nucleotides are TGTGCCACCAGTCTTAGCGGGAGGCCAGTAGAGACCCAGTACTTC. As protein: CATSLSGRPVETQYF.

This chain joins TRBV15 and TRBJ2-1, with TRBD2 matching 8 bases. Germline CDR1 and CDR2: LNHNV and YYDKDF (reference sequence). The CDR3 contains 14 residues. With V trimmed by 7 bases and J by 2 bases, 4 bases remained unmatched. In nucleotides, the CDR3 is TGTGCCACCAAAGTTAGCGGGACCTACAATGAGCAGTTCTTC. As protein: CATKVSGTYNEQFF.

This clonotype was recorded many times. The J gene is TRBJ1-5, the V gene TRBV12-3 or TRBV12-4, with 12 bases that match TRBD1. CDR3 length equals 17 residues. V was pared by 5 bases and J by 4 bases, with 9 bases of the junction left unmatched. CDR3 in DNA: TGTGCCAGCAGTGGCCCCGGGACAGGGGGCCCTAATCAGCCCCAGCATTTT. It specifies CASSGPGTGGPNQPQHF.

This clonotype was observed many times. The chain couples TRBV30 to TRBJ1-2, with 7 positions matching TRBD1. V shed 3 bases, J shed 7 bases, and the junction held 8 bases outside the gene matches. CDR3 length: 13 amino acids. Germline V CDR1 and CDR2: GTSNPN, SVGIG (reference sequence). CDR3 DNA sequence: TGTGCCTGGAGGCAGACAGGGTCCGGTGGCTACACCTTC. This codes for CAWRQTGSGGYTF.

The chain employs TRBV6-1 and TRBJ2-5; D is undetermined. The CDR3 extends over 14 amino acids. Germline lookup yields CDR1 MNHNS and CDR2 SASEGT. V dropped 6 bases and J dropped 2 bases, with 13 bases sitting between them. In DNA form, the CDR3 reads TGTGCCAGCAGCCGAGGTGGCAGTCAAGAGACCCAGTACTTC. It encodes CASSRGGSQETQYF.

This clonotype was detected many times. This chain joins TRBV20-1 and TRBJ1-2; no clear D. The CDR3 is made up of 12 amino acids. Trimming removed 3 bases from V and 7 bases from J, with 12 bases in between. The germline CDR1 and CDR2 sequences are DFQATT and SNEGSKA (reference sequence). As DNA, the CDR3 is TGCAGTGCTAGCACCGGGGTTGGTGGCTACACCTTC. As protein: CSASTGVGGYTF.

This clonotype was recorded many times. The chain couples TRBV12-3 or TRBV12-4 to TRBJ2-2; D is unresolved. The V gene lost 4 bases and the J gene lost 9 bases, with 6 bases spanning the gap. The CDR3 totals 11 residues. DNA for the CDR3: TGTGCCAGCAGTTGGAACCGGGAGCTGTTTTTT. Encoded protein: CASSWNRELFF.

The gene calls are TRBV19 and TRBJ2-5, with TRBD2 matching 7 bases. CDR1 LNHDA and CDR2 SQIVND come from the germline V gene (reference sequence). The ends lost 2 bases at V and 4 bases at J; junction bases unmatched: 7. The CDR3 contains 15 residues. The CDR3 nucleotides are TGTGCCAGTAGTATACTAGCGGTAGGCGGAGAGACCCAGTACTTC. The encoded protein is CASSILAVGGETQYF.

This clonotype was seen a single time. The junction does not match germline at one end; this may be a read error. J is TRBJ2-3 and V is TRBV7-2, with 8 bases fitting TRBD2. CDR3 length: 17 residues. Germline assignment: CDR1 SGHTA and CDR2 FQGNSA. This CDR3 reads CASSLVSGMGWTVTQYF. In DNA, the CDR3 is TGTGCCAGCAGCTTAGTTAGCGGGATGGGGTGGACAGTTACGCAGTATTTT.

This clonotype was seen many times. In DNA, the CDR3 is TGCGCCAGCAGCTTGTCGGTCGGATACGCTGAAGCTTTCTTT. It encodes CASSLSVGYAEAFF. The V and J genes are TRBV5-1 and TRBJ1-1; no reliable D call. Germline-derived CDR1 and CDR2 are SGHRS and YFSETQ. The CDR3 sequence is 14 residues long. V lost 1 base, J lost 6 bases, and 13 bases lay in between.

This clonotype was seen more than once but under ten times. The V call is TRBV2, the J call TRBJ2-1; D is unresolved. Germline CDR1 is SNHLY and CDR2 is FYNNEI. V was trimmed by 8 bases and J by 6 bases, leaving 8 bases between them. There are 11 residues in the CDR3. The CDR3 bases are TGTGCCAGCTTAGCCCTCAATGAGCAGTTCTTC. Amino acid sequence: CASLALNEQFF.

This clonotype was detected a few times. The chain has TRBV27 and TRBJ2-2; 16 positions match TRBD2. Germline V lookup: CDR1 MNHEY, CDR2 SMNVEV (reference sequence). With 5 bases clipped from V and 3 bases from J, the junction kept 6 bases outside the gene matches. The CDR3 length is 18 residues. The CDR3 is CASSPGLAGGPDTGELFF. CDR3 nucleotides: TGTGCCAGCAGTCCGGGACTAGCGGGAGGGCCGGACACCGGGGAGCTGTTTTTT.

This clonotype was observed at least ten times. The chain couples TRBV5-1 to TRBJ2-3; D is undetermined. CDR1 is SGHRS, CDR2 YFSETQ, per germline. The CDR3 length is 14 residues. The V end was cut by 4 bases, the J end by 2 bases, with 11 bases between. CDR3 coding DNA: TGCGCCAGCAGCCCCCGTTCGGCCACAGATACGCAGTATTTT. The encoded protein is CASSPRSATDTQYF.

The gene calls are TRBV12-3 or TRBV12-4 and TRBJ2-3; TRBD1 might be the D (5 bases). The CDR3 covers 13 residues. With 8 bases removed from V and 3 bases from J, the gap between germline ends came to 12 bases. CDR3 region: CASVITGTDTQYF. The CDR3 nucleotides are TGTGCCAGCGTAATAACAGGAACAGATACGCAGTATTTT.

This clonotype was seen more than once but under ten times. The chain has TRBV2 and TRBJ2-1; D not resolved. Germline CDR1 and CDR2: SNHLY and FYNNEI. V lost 6 bases and J lost 8, with 11 bases in between. The CDR3 totals 12 residues. CDR3 DNA: TGTGCCAGCAGGAACTTTGGGGATGAGCAGTTCTTC. Residues: CASRNFGDEQFF. Together with reference TRBV2 and TRBJ2-1, the CDR3 gives the full variable domain: EPEVTQTPSHQVTQMGQEVILRCVPISNHLYFYWYRQILGQKVEFLVSFYNNEISEKSEIFDDQFSVERPDGSNFTLKIRSTKLEDSAMYFCASRNFGDEQFFGPGTRLTVL.

J is TRBJ2-2 and V is TRBV11-2; TRBD1 matches at 9 bases. The germline V gene has CDR1 SGHAT and CDR2 FQNNGV. The CDR3 contains 16 residues. V dropped 6 bases and J dropped 7; count of bases not matched to a gene: 12. The CDR3 is CASRGTGGGGVGELFF. In DNA, the CDR3 is TGTGCCAGCAGGGGCACAGGGGGCGGAGGGGTCGGGGAGCTGTTTTTT.